This T cell receptor beta chain was identified during a study of cytomegalovirus exposure and HLA in healthy donors. Study-wide results and caveats: When the data were analyzed later, several of the most significant clusters appeared to be linked to common viral pathogens. It was approximately 160 TCR beta chains that were listed as cytomegalovirus-associated.

Notes on this clone: Its antigen remains unknown.

PCR primers comprised 60 Vbeta and 13 Jbeta primers. Assay used: immunoSEQ multiplex PCR; TCRdb lists only in-frame clones, some missing. This repertoire includes 85,000 to 110,000 clones. The sequencing input was PBMCs. The origin of this receptor is a man aged 35-49 years in good health and CMV-seronegative.

The CDR3 coding sequence is TGTGCCAGCAGCTCCCAGGGCTTCGAGCAGTACTTC. This translates into CASSSQGFEQYF. This chain uses TRBV11-2 with TRBJ2-7, with D maybe TRBD1 (5 bases). Trimming removed 4 bases at V and 6 bases at J, with 10 bases between. CDR3 size: 12 residues. The germline CDR1 and CDR2 sequences are SGHAT and FQNNGV.